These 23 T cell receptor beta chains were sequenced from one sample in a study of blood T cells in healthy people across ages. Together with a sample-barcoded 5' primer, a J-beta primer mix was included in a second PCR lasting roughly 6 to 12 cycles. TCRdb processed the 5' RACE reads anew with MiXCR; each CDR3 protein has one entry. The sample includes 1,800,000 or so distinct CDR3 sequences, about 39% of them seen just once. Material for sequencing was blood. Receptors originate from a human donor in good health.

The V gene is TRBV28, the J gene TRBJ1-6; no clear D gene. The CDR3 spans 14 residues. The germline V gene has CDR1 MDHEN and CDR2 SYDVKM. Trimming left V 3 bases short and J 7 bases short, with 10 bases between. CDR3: CASSFETVNSPLHF. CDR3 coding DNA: TGTGCCAGCAGTTTTGAGACGGTAAATTCACCCCTCCACTTT.

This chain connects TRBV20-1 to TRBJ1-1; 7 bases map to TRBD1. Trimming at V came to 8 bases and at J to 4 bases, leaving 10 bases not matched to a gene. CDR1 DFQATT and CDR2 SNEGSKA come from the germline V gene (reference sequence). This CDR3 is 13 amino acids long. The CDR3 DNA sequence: TGCAGTCCAGCCCCAGGGGGGAGCACTGAAGCTTTCTTT. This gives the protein CSPAPGGSTEAFF.

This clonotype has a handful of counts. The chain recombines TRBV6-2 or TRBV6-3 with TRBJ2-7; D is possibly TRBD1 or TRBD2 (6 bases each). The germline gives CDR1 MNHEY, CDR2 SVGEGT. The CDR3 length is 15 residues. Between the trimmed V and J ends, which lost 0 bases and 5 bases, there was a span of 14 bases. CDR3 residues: CASSYSNRGLNEQYF. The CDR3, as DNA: TGTGCCAGCAGTTACTCGAATCGGGGGCTGAACGAGCAGTACTTC.

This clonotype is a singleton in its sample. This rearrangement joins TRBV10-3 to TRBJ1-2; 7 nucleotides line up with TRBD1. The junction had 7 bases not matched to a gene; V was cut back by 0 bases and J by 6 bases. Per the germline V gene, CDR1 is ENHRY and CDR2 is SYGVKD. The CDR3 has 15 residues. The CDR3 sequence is CAISESWDRGDGYTF. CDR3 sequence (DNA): TGTGCCATCAGTGAGTCATGGGACAGAGGTGATGGCTACACCTTC.

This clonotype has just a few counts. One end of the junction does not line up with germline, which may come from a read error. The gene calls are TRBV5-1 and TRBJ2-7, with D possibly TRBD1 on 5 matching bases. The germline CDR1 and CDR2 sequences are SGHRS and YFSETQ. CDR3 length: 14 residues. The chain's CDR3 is CASSLSPGTYEQYF. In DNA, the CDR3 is TGTGCCAGCAGTTTATCTCCAGGGACCTACGAGCAGTACTTC. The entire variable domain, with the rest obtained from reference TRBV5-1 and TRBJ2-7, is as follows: KAGVTQTPRYLIKTRGQQVTLSCSPISGHRSVSWYQQTPGQGLQFLFEYFSETQRNKGNFPGRFSGRQFSNSRSEMNVSTLELGDSALYLCASSLSPGTYEQYFGPGTRLTVT.

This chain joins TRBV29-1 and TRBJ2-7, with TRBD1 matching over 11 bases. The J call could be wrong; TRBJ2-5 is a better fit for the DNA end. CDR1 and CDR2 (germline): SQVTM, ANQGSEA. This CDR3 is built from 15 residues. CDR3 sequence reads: CSVEDGQGAHETQYF. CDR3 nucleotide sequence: TGCAGCGTTGAAGATGGACAGGGGGCACACGAGACCCAGTACTTC.

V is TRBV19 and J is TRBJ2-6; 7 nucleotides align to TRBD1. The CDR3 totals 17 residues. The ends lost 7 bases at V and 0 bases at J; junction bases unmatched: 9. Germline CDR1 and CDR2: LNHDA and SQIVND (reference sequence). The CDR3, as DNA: TGTGCCAGTAACCCGGGACAGTTGTTCTCTGGGGCCAACGTCCTGACTTTC. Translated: CASNPGQLFSGANVLTF.

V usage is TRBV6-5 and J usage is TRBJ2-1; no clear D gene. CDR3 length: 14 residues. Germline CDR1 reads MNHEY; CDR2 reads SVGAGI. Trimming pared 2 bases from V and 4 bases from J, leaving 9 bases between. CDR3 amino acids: CASSYQSEYNEQFF. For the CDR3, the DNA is TGTGCCAGCAGTTACCAGTCAGAATACAATGAGCAGTTCTTC.

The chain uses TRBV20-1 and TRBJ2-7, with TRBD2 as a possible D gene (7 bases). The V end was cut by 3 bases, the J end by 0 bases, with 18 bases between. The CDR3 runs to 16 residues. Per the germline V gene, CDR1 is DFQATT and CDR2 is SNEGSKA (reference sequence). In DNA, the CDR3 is TGCAGTGCTAGGGTTTTGGGCGGGGGACACTCCTACGAGCAGTACTTC. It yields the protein CSARVLGGGHSYEQYF.

CDR3 nucleotide sequence: TGTGCCAGCAGCCCCGTCGCGGGGAGCTGGGAGCAGTACTTC. Translated, it gives CASSPVAGSWEQYF. This chain joins TRBV3-1 and TRBJ2-4, with D possibly matching TRBD2 (6 bases). The V gene's germline CDR1 is LGHDT and CDR2 YNNKEL (reference sequence). This CDR3 comprises 14 residues. The V end was cut by 4 bases, the J end by 13 bases, with 20 bases between.

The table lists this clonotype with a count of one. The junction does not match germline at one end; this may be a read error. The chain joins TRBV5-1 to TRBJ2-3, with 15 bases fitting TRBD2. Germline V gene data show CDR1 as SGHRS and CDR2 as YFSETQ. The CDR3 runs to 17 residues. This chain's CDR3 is CANSPGLAGGLPDTQYF. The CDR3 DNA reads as TGCGCCAACAGCCCGGGACTAGCGGGGGGCCTACCGGATACGCAGTATTTT.

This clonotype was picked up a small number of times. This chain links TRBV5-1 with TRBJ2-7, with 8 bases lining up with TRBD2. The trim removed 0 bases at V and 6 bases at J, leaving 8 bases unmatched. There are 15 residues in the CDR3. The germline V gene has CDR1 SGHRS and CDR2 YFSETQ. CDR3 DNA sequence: TGCGCCAGCAGCTTGGCCCGGCGGGGGGTAGGCGAGCAGTACTTC. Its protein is CASSLARRGVGEQYF.

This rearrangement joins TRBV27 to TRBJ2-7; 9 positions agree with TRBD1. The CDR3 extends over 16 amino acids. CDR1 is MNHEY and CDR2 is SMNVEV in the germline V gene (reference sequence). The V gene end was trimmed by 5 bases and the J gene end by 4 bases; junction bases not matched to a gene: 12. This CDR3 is CASSMLSGQGLYEQYF. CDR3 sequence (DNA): TGTGCCAGCAGTATGCTTTCGGGACAGGGATTGTACGAGCAGTACTTC.

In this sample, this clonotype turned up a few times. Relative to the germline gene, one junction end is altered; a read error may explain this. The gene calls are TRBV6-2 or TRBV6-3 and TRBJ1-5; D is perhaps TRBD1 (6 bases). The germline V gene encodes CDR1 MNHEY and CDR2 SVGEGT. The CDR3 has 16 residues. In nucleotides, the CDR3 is TGTGCCAGCAGTTACTCGACCGGGACACCTAATCGGCCCCAGCATTTT. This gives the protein CASSYSTGTPNRPQHF.

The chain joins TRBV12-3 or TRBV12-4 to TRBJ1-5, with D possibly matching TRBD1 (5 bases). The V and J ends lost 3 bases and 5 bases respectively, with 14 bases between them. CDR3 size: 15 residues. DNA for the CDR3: TGTGCCAGCAGTTTGGGGCCCCCTGGAGATCAGCCCCAGCATTTT. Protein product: CASSLGPPGDQPQHF.

The CDR3 DNA sequence: TGCAGCGTCGACAGGGGTCACAGCGCTGAAGCTTTCTTT. Translation: CSVDRGHSAEAFF. The rearrangement uses TRBV29-1 and TRBJ1-1, with 8 bases fitting TRBD1. The length of the CDR3 is 13 residues. CDR1 SQVTM and CDR2 ANQGSEA come from the germline V gene. V shed 6 bases, J shed 6 bases, and the junction held 9 bases outside the gene matches.

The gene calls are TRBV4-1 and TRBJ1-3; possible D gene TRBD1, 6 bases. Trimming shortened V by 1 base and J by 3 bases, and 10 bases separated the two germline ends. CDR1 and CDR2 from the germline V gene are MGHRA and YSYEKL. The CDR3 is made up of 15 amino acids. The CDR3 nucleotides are TGCGCCAGCAGCCAAGGGCCAGGGGATGGAAACACCATATATTTT. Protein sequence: CASSQGPGDGNTIYF.

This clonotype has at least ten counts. Here the CDR3 DNA reads TGTGCCAGCAGTTGGGGGGGGACGGAGACCCAGTACTTC. Protein: CASSWGGTETQYF. The chain employs TRBV6-6 and TRBJ2-5; 7 bases are shared with TRBD2. Trimming at V came to 4 bases and at J to 5 bases, leaving 4 bases not matched to a gene. This CDR3 has 13 amino acids. Germline CDR1 and CDR2: MNHNY and SVGAGI (reference sequence).

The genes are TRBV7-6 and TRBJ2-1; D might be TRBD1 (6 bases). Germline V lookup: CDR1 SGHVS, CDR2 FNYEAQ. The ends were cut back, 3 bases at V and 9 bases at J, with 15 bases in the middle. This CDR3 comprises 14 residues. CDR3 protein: CASSLGQGSSEQFF. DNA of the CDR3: TGTGCCAGCAGCTTGGGGCAGGGGAGTAGTGAGCAGTTCTTC. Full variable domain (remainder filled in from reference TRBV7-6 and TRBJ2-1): GAGVSQSPRYKVTKRGQDVALRCDPISGHVSLYWYRQALGQGPEFLTYFNYEAQQDKSGLPNDRFSAERPEGSISTLTIQRTEQRDSAMYRCASSLGQGSSEQFFGPGTRLTVL.

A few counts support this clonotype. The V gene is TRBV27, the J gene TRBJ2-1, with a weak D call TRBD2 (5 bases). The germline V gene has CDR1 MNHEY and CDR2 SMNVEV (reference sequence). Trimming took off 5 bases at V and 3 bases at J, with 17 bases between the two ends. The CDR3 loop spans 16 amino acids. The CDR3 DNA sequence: TGTGCCAGCAGTCCCCGGGGTCCGGGGTTCTACAATGAGCAGTTCTTC. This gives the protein CASSPRGPGFYNEQFF.

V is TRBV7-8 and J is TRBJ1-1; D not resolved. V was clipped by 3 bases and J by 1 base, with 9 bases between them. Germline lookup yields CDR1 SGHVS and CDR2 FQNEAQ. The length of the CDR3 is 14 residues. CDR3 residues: CASSFRVANTEAFF. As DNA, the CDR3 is TGTGCCAGCAGCTTTAGGGTTGCGAACACTGAAGCTTTCTTT.

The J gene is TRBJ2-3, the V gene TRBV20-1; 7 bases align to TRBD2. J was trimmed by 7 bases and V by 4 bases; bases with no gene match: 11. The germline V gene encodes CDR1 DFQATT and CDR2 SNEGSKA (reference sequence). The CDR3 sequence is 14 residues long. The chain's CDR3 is CSATDISGANTQYF. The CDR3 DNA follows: TGCAGTGCTACAGATATAAGCGGGGCAAATACGCAGTATTTT.

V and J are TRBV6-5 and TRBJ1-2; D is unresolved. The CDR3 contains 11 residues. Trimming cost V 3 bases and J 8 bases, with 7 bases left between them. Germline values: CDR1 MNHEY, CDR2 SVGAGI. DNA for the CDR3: TGTGCCAGCAGTTATATGGGGGGCTACACCTTC. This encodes CASSYMGGYTF.